A selection of T cell receptor beta chains follows, all from one sample in a study of blood T cell repertoires in COVID-19. Using immunoSEQ multiplex PCR, the repertoire was profiled, and TCRdb retains in-frame clones only, with some absent. The sample contains fewer than 350,000 clones, approximately 90% of which appear only once. Sequenced: PBMCs or T cells enriched from blood (not recorded which). The receptors shown here come from a woman in her 40s with acute COVID-19. Each CDR3 is given with its conserved first and last residue. A D gene is named only where the DNA matches it firmly. Size is omitted from some rows. Given values are once, few, many or a class for expanded clones.

clone size: -
J gene: TRBJ1-1
D gene: TRBD1
V gene: TRBV19
CDR3 DNA: TGTGCCAGTAGTATAGACGCCTTCGGGACAGTAAGCACTGAAGCTTTCTTT
CDR3 protein: CASSIDAFGTVSTEAFF

clone size: -
J gene: TRBJ1-1
D gene: -
V gene: TRBV7-9
CDR3 DNA: TGTGCCAGCAGCACCCCACCGGGAGAAAGAAACACTGAAGCTTTCTTT
CDR3 protein: CASSTPPGERNTEAFF

clone size: -
J gene: TRBJ1-6
D gene: TRBD1
V gene: TRBV28
CDR3 DNA: TGTGCCAGCAGAGTTCCGGAAGGGGGCAATTCACCCCTCCACTTT
CDR3 protein: CASRVPEGGNSPLHF

clone size: -
J gene: TRBJ2-3
D gene: TRBD2
V gene: TRBV7-8
CDR3 DNA: TGTGCCAGCAGCTTAAGACTAGCGGGAGGGCCAACAGATACGCAGTATTTT
CDR3 protein: CASSLRLAGGPTDTQYF

clone size: -
J gene: TRBJ2-7
D gene: -
V gene: TRBV7-8
CDR3 DNA: TGTGCCAGCAGCCCTAGTGGGAGAGCCTACGAGCAGTACTTC
CDR3 protein: CASSPSGRAYEQYF

clone size: -
J gene: TRBJ1-1
D gene: -
V gene: TRBV5-1
CDR3 DNA: TGCGCCAGCAGCTTGGATGCCCCAGGGAACACTGAAGCTTTCTTT
CDR3 protein: CASSLDAPGNTEAFF

clone size: few
J gene: TRBJ2-7
D gene: -
V gene: TRBV7-2
CDR3 DNA: TGTGCCAGCAGCGAAAAAGAACAGGGTAACCCTCCTTACGAGCAGTACTTC
CDR3 protein: CASSEKEQGNPPYEQYF

clone size: -
J gene: TRBJ1-2
D gene: -
V gene: TRBV28
CDR3 DNA: TGTGCCAGCGGGGACATGGGTAGTTATGGCTACACCTTC
CDR3 protein: CASGDMGSYGYTF

clone size: once
J gene: TRBJ2-3
D gene: TRBD2
V gene: TRBV5-1
CDR3 DNA: TGCGCCAGCAGGACGACTAGCGGGAGAGGCACAGATACGCAGTATTTT
CDR3 protein: CASRTTSGRGTDTQYF

clone size: -
J gene: TRBJ2-3
D gene: -
V gene: TRBV7-6
CDR3 DNA: TGTGCCAGCAGCCCGCAGGGCACAGATACGCAGTATTTT
CDR3 protein: CASSPQGTDTQYF

clone size: -
J gene: TRBJ2-1
D gene: -
V gene: TRBV11-2
CDR3 DNA: TGTGCCAGCAGCCCACAGAGATACAATGAGCAGTTCTTC
CDR3 protein: CASSPQRYNEQFF

clone size: -
J gene: TRBJ2-1
D gene: TRBD2
V gene: TRBV15
CDR3 DNA: TGTGCCACCAGCCGGTCGGCTAGCGGGGGCCCCACCTACAATGAGCAGTTCTTC
CDR3 protein: CATSRSASGGPTYNEQFF

clone size: once
J gene: TRBJ2-3
D gene: TRBD2
V gene: TRBV6-5
CDR3 DNA: TGTGCCAGCCGAGTAGCGGGAGACCCAGATACGCAGTATTTT
CDR3 protein: CASRVAGDPDTQYF

clone size: -
J gene: TRBJ1-1
D gene: -
V gene: TRBV14
CDR3 DNA: TGTGCCAGCAGCCAAGACGACCGGGTGAACACTGAAGCTTTCTTT
CDR3 protein: CASSQDDRVNTEAFF

clone size: -
J gene: TRBJ2-2
D gene: -
V gene: TRBV18
CDR3 DNA: TGTGCCAGCTCAACGACTGCTCTGAACACCGGGGAGCTGTTTTTT
CDR3 protein: CASSTTALNTGELFF

clone size: -
J gene: TRBJ2-2
D gene: TRBD2
V gene: TRBV4-2
CDR3 DNA: TGTGCCAGCACATGGTCCCGGGGAGGGGACACCGGGGAGCTGTTTTTT
CDR3 protein: CASTWSRGGDTGELFF

clone size: -
J gene: TRBJ2-5
D gene: TRBD2
V gene: TRBV5-8
CDR3 DNA: TGTGCCAGCAGCCATTCCGGGACTAGCGGACAAGAGACCCAGTACTTC
CDR3 protein: CASSHSGTSGQETQYF

clone size: -
J gene: TRBJ1-1
D gene: -
V gene: TRBV10-3
CDR3 DNA: TGTGCCATCAGTGGAGGGGGGAGGGCCGCTGAAGCTTTCTTT
CDR3 protein: CAISGGGRAAEAFF

clone size: -
J gene: TRBJ1-2
D gene: -
V gene: TRBV5-1
CDR3 DNA: TGCGCCAGCAGTGAGTCACGGGTCACTAACTATGGCTACACCTTC
CDR3 protein: CASSESRVTNYGYTF

clone size: -
J gene: TRBJ1-2
D gene: -
V gene: TRBV9
CDR3 DNA: TGTGCCAGCAGACAAAATACCGACAGCTATGGCTACACCTTC
CDR3 protein: CASRQNTDSYGYTF

clone size: -
J gene: TRBJ2-2
D gene: -
V gene: TRBV24-1
CDR3 DNA: TGTGCCACCAGTGATCCGACAGCGAACACCGGGGAGCTGTTTTTT
CDR3 protein: CATSDPTANTGELFF

clone size: once
J gene: TRBJ1-6
D gene: TRBD1
V gene: TRBV7-2
CDR3 DNA: TGTGCCAGCAGCTTAGCCCAGGGGGCGAGTAATTCACCCCTCCACTTT
CDR3 protein: CASSLAQGASNSPLHF

clone size: -
J gene: TRBJ2-6
D gene: TRBD2
V gene: TRBV7-2
CDR3 DNA: TGTGCCAGCAGCTTAGTTCGGTTAGCGGGGGGGCTTGGGGCCAACGTCCTGACTTTC
CDR3 protein: CASSLVRLAGGLGANVLTF

clone size: few
J gene: TRBJ2-2
D gene: -
V gene: TRBV9
CDR3 DNA: TGTGCCAGCCGGCCCCGGGACACCCGAGGGGAGCTGTTTTTT
CDR3 protein: CASRPRDTRGELFF

clone size: -
J gene: TRBJ2-5
D gene: -
V gene: TRBV10-3
CDR3 DNA: TGTGCCACAAGAACCCCTGGAGGATCGGAGACCCAGTACTTC
CDR3 protein: CATRTPGGSETQYF

clone size: -
J gene: TRBJ1-1
D gene: TRBD1
V gene: TRBV6-6
CDR3 DNA: TGTGCCAGCAGTCAACCGGGACAGCTTATTAGCATGAACACTGAAGCTTTCTTT
CDR3 protein: CASSQPGQLISMNTEAFF

clone size: -
J gene: TRBJ1-4
D gene: TRBD1
V gene: TRBV7-9
CDR3 DNA: TGTGCCAGCAGCTTAGATGGGACAGGGCGTGAAAAACTGTTTTTT
CDR3 protein: CASSLDGTGREKLFF